These 8 T cell receptor beta chains were all obtained from the same sample, sequenced in a study of multiple sclerosis patients with progressive multifocal leukoencephalopathy. Clones were sequenced by immunoSEQ multiplex PCR, and TCRdb holds only the in-frame ones, with some missing. The data hold 30,000 or so clones, with roughly 87% observed a single time. Time point described: time of PML onset. Sequenced here: PBMCs, sampled from a patient treated with natalizumab. These receptors came from a human donor with progressive multifocal leukoencephalopathy.

The V gene is TRBV6-5, the J gene TRBJ1-4; D not resolved. Trimming shortened V by 6 bases and J by 3 bases, and 11 bases separated the two germline ends. This CDR3 region has 14 residues. CDR1 is MNHEY and CDR2 is SVGAGI in the germline V gene. CDR3 protein: CASSTAGANEKLFF. Here the CDR3 DNA reads TGTGCCAGCAGCACGGCCGGGGCTAATGAAAAACTGTTTTTT.

The CDR3 DNA follows: TGTGCCAGCAGCGGAAATCCCTCTGAAGAGCAGTACTTC. Its protein is CASSGNPSEEQYF. The chain has TRBV5-4 and TRBJ2-7; D is ambiguous. The CDR3 contains 13 residues. The germline V gene encodes CDR1 SGHNT and CDR2 YYREEE (reference sequence). Deletions cut 4 bases from V and 7 bases from J, with 15 bases between.

Concerning this clone itself: Because the CDR3 is missing its conserved closing phenylalanine or tryptophan, this is likely a read error. The DNA is left out, because the CDR3 cannot be placed on it with certainty; the CDR3 is given as TCRdb lists it. The chain couples TRBV19 to TRBJ2-3; TRBD1 is taken as the D call from the table, unchecked against the DNA. The germline V gene has CDR1 LNHDA and CDR2 SQIVND (reference sequence). The CDR3 is 15 amino acids in total, end residues counted. This CDR3 reads CASSSNLDSRRPPRP.

V and J are TRBV2 and TRBJ1-3; TRBD1 agrees at 7 bases. This CDR3 spans 15 amino acids. V shed 5 bases and J 2 bases; nucleotides not matched to a gene: 6. Per germline, CDR1 SNHLY and CDR2 FYNNEI. This chain's CDR3 is CASSPEGAAGNTIYF. CDR3 DNA sequence: TGTGCCAGCAGTCCCGAGGGGGCGGCTGGAAACACCATATATTTT.

V is TRBV29-1 and J is TRBJ2-7, with 13 nucleotides matching TRBD2. Losses at the gene ends were 7 bases for V and 3 bases for J; bases not matched to a gene: 0. Per the germline V gene, CDR1 is SQVTM and CDR2 is ANQGSEA. CDR3 length: 12 residues. The CDR3 sequence: CSGTSGSYEQYF. The CDR3 nucleotides are TGCAGCGGGACTAGCGGGAGCTACGAGCAGTACTTC.

V and J are TRBV28 and TRBJ1-1, with D unclear. Per the germline V gene, CDR1 is MDHEN and CDR2 is SYDVKM. The CDR3 has 13 residues. Trimming stripped 2 bases from V and 1 base from J, with 5 bases between. DNA for the CDR3: TGTGCCAGCAGTTTAGTAAGGAACACTGAAGCTTTCTTT. Protein sequence: CASSLVRNTEAFF.

V and J are TRBV12-5 and TRBJ2-7; 11 bases map to TRBD2. V shed 6 bases, J shed 5 bases, and the junction held 9 bases outside the gene matches. CDR1 LGHNT and CDR2 FRNRAP come from the germline V gene. The CDR3 totals 15 residues. As DNA, the CDR3 is TGTGCTAGTGGAAATAGCGGGAGGGGTTTCGACGAGCAGTACTTC. Residues: CASGNSGRGFDEQYF. The full variable domain, its missing parts supplied by reference TRBV12-5 and TRBJ2-7, is DARVTQTPRHKVTEMGQEVTMRCQPILGHNTVFWYRQTMMQGLELLAYFRNRAPLDDSGMPKDRFSAEMPDATLATLKIQPSEPRDSAVYFCASGNSGRGFDEQYFGPGTRLTVT.

This rearrangement joins TRBV20-1 to TRBJ2-5; no reliable D call. The closer fit of TRBJ2-7 to the DNA end suggests the J call may be wrong. The CDR3 totals 11 residues. Germline assignment: CDR1 DFQATT and CDR2 SNEGSKA (reference sequence). The CDR3 bases are TGCAGTGCTAGGTTTGGCTACGAGCAGTACTTC. Protein product: CSARFGYEQYF.